The 7 T cell receptor beta chains below were found in one sample sequenced in a study of T cell clonality in common variable immunodeficiency. TCRdb keeps only in-frame clones here, not all; method: immunoSEQ multiplex PCR. The specimen gives about 81,000 clones without singletons; the ten biggest hold around 0.8%. The material sequenced was peripheral blood mononuclear cells. The receptors here all came from a person between 18 and 75 years old in good health.

This clone appeared many times. The DNA ends 3 residues before the CDR3 does, and the rest of the CDR3 is filled in from the germline J gene. The V and J genes are TRBV19 and TRBJ1-2; a possible D gene is TRBD1 (6 bases). The V gene lost 10 bases and the J gene lost 4 bases, with 22 bases spanning the gap. This CDR3 is built from 15 residues. Germline V lookup: CDR1 LNHDA, CDR2 SQIVND (reference sequence). CDR3 DNA, as far as it was read: TGTGCCACCCAAGGGCGTCGTTGGGGGCCCTATGGC. Translated: CATQGRRWGPYG. The full-length CDR3 reads as CATQGRRWGPYGYTF.

This clone was seen at least ten times. The sequenced part of the CDR3 DNA is TGTGCCAGCAGCCATACAGGGGAGTCCTACGAG. Amino acids: CASSHTGESYE. Given in full, the CDR3 is CASSHTGESYEQYF. This rearrangement joins TRBV7-6 to TRBJ2-7, with 7 bases lining up with TRBD1. The DNA ends 3 residues before the CDR3 does, and the rest of the CDR3 is filled in from the germline J gene. This CDR3 is built from 14 residues. V gave up 5 bases and J gave up 1 base; unmatched junction bases: 5. CDR1 and CDR2 (germline): SGHVS, FNYEAQ.

This clone was observed at least ten times. The CDR3 end is not reached by the read, which stops 3 residues before it; the germline J gene fills it in. The rearrangement joins TRBV7-8 to TRBJ2-3; 8 positions match TRBD1. The CDR3 consists of 16 residues. J gave up 0 bases and V 5 bases, and 7 bases lay outside the gene matches. Germline V gene data show CDR1 as SGHVS and CDR2 as FQNEAQ. CDR3 region: CASSTGQGGSTDTQYF. CDR3 DNA, as far as it was read: TGTGCCAGCAGCACCGGACAGGGCGGGAGCACAGATACG. The whole variable domain, filled in from reference TRBV7-8 and TRBJ2-3, reads GAGVSQSPRYKVAKRGQDVALRCDPISGHVSLFWYQQALGQGPEFLTYFQNEAQLDKSGLPSDRFFAERPEGSVSTLKIQRTQQEDSAVYLCASSTGQGGSTDTQYFGPGTRLTVL.

This clone has ten or more counts. The read ends 3 residues early relative to the CDR3; the germline J gene fills the gap. The chain has TRBV7-2 and TRBJ1-6; 7 bases align to TRBD1. The CDR3 loop spans 15 amino acids. Germline CDR1 and CDR2: SGHTA and FQGNSA. Trimming cost V 5 bases and J 11 bases; bases outside gene matches: 12. CDR3 bases read: TGTGCCAGCAGCCCAGACAGGGACCCTTGGACACCC. It yields the protein CASSPDRDPWTP. The full CDR3 protein is CASSPDRDPWTPLHF.

The table lists this clone with many counts. The DNA ends 3 residues before the CDR3 does, and the rest of the CDR3 is filled in from the germline J gene. V is TRBV5-1 and J is TRBJ2-6; no clear D. Germline assignment: CDR1 SGHRS and CDR2 YFSETQ. Trimming left V 0 bases short and J 0 bases short, with 7 bases between. The CDR3 contains 16 residues. The CDR3 DNA, read in part, is TGCGCCAGCAGCTTGGATGGCCTCTCTGGGGCCAACGTC. Amino acid sequence: CASSLDGLSGANV. The CDR3 reads in full as CASSLDGLSGANVLTF.

This clone has ten or more counts. The read ends 3 residues before the CDR3 terminus; that terminus is restored from the germline J gene. The J gene is TRBJ2-3, the V gene TRBV2; possibly TRBD2 for D (5 bases). Germline CDR1 and CDR2: SNHLY and FYNNEI. The CDR3 runs 13 residues. The CDR3 loop is CARRVNPTAPQYF. The sequenced part of the CDR3 DNA is TGTGCCAGGCGGGTTAACCCGACCGCCCCG.

The table lists this clone with many counts. Its ends do not fully match the called genes, so a read error is possible. The read ends 3 residues shy of where the CDR3 ends; the end is completed using the germline J gene. The V call is TRBV4-2, the J call TRBJ2-7, with TRBD2 matching over 9 bases. The CDR3 has 16 amino acids. CDR1 LGHNA and CDR2 YNFKEQ come from the germline V gene. This CDR3 reads CASSQTRLAVSYEQYF. The CDR3 bases that were read are TGCGCCAGCAGCCAAACTAGACTAGCGGTTTCCTACGAG.